What follows are 21 T cell receptor beta chains derived from one specimen sequenced in a study of T cell repertoires in cytomegalovirus infection. One entry per CDR3 protein results from TCRdb running MiXCR on the reads. In the table there are roughly 500,000 distinct CDR3 sequences, about 44% of which are singletons. These receptors lack a known antigen. Sequencing used cultured PBMCs, obtained from culture after CMV antigen stimulation. The receptors shown here come from a human donor in good health (CMV status not recorded). Some clones in this sample may be carry-over from other donors' samples.

The genes are TRBV7-2 and TRBJ1-5, with D hard to call. Germline V gene sequence: CDR1 SGHTA, CDR2 FQGNSA. Trimming took off 1 base at V and 4 bases at J, with 11 bases between the two ends. The CDR3 covers 15 residues. The CDR3 DNA is TGTGCCAGCAGCTTAGACAGAGCACTGAATCAGCCCCAGCATTTT. This sequence encodes CASSLDRALNQPQHF.

This clonotype was counted a few times. This chain joins TRBV12-3 or TRBV12-4 and TRBJ1-5; D remains ambiguous. V lost 3 bases to trimming and J lost 7 bases, with 7 bases between them. The CDR3 spans 12 residues. This CDR3 reads CASSFIGQPQHF. The CDR3 DNA reads as TGTGCCAGCAGTTTTATTGGGCAGCCCCAGCATTTT.

This clonotype showed up many times. The V and J genes are TRBV7-2 and TRBJ2-3; D is ambiguous. This CDR3 region has 16 residues. The V end lost 2 bases, the J end lost 1 base, and 13 bases lay between the germline ends. CDR1 is SGHTA and CDR2 is FQGNSA in the germline V gene. The CDR3 DNA follows: TGTGCCAGCAGCTTACGGAATCCATCGGGCACAGATACGCAGTATTTT. This translates into CASSLRNPSGTDTQYF.

V gene TRBV12-5 combines with J gene TRBJ2-7; 7 nucleotides align to TRBD1. Germline CDR1 and CDR2: LGHNT and FRNRAP. The CDR3 runs 13 residues. V trimming: 5 bases; J trimming: 7 bases; junction bases outside the gene matches: 8. CDR3 loop: CASGPGTVVEQYF. Written as DNA, the CDR3 is TGTGCTAGTGGTCCCGGGACAGTGGTTGAGCAGTACTTC.

This rearrangement joins TRBV7-2 to TRBJ2-1; 10 bases agree with TRBD2. This CDR3 spans 16 amino acids. Germline V gives CDR1 SGHTA, CDR2 FQGNSA. Trimming removed 2 bases from V and 6 bases from J; junction bases left unmatched: 7. CDR3 loop: CASSLSWPSGGNEQFF. The CDR3 nucleotides are TGTGCCAGCAGCTTATCTTGGCCTAGCGGGGGCAATGAGCAGTTCTTC.

In this sample, this clonotype turned up a few times. This chain connects TRBV12-3 or TRBV12-4 to TRBJ2-1; the D gene is possibly TRBD2 (5 bases). V was trimmed by 3 bases and J by 6 bases, leaving 12 bases between them. The CDR3 has 14 residues. CDR3: CASSFRLARNEQFF. CDR3 DNA sequence: TGTGCCAGCAGTTTTAGGCTAGCTCGCAATGAGCAGTTCTTC.

This chain connects TRBV11-3 to TRBJ1-1, with a possible D match to TRBD1 (5 bases). There are 15 residues in the CDR3. From germline, CDR1 is SGHNT and CDR2 YENEEA. Trimming took off 10 bases at V and 4 bases at J, with 22 bases between the two ends. The CDR3 DNA is TGTGCCAACCATCACAAGTCGGGGGTGGGCACTGAAGCTTTCTTT. Translation gives CANHHKSGVGTEAFF.

The chain couples TRBV20-1 to TRBJ1-2, with unresolved D. Germline-derived CDR1 and CDR2 are DFQATT and SNEGSKA (reference sequence). CDR3 size: 9 residues. V was shortened by 3 bases and J by 5 bases, with 1 base between the two germline ends. The chain's CDR3 is CSASYGYTF. CDR3 nucleotides: TGCAGTGCTAGTTATGGCTACACCTTC.

The J gene is TRBJ1-5, the V gene TRBV20-1; D perhaps matches TRBD1 (5 bases). The CDR3 runs to 12 residues. Trimming stripped 1 base from V and 4 bases from J, with 5 bases between. Germline V lookup: CDR1 DFQATT, CDR2 SNEGSKA (reference sequence). The CDR3 loop is CSARGGNQPQHF. The CDR3 DNA sequence: TGCAGTGCTAGAGGGGGGAATCAGCCCCAGCATTTT.

The chain employs TRBV7-2 and TRBJ2-1; D is unresolved. CDR1 SGHTA and CDR2 FQGNSA come from the germline V gene. The CDR3 is 15 residues long. V was pared by 3 bases and J by 0 bases, with 9 bases between. CDR3: CASSFAQSSYNEQFF. As DNA, the CDR3 is TGTGCCAGCAGCTTCGCCCAGAGCTCCTACAATGAGCAGTTCTTC.

The chain is built from TRBV20-1 and TRBJ2-1; 11 positions match TRBD1. Germline CDR1 is DFQATT and CDR2 is SNEGSKA (reference sequence). The length of the CDR3 is 16 residues. V shed 2 bases, J shed 3 bases, and the junction held 6 bases outside the gene matches. CDR3: CSARSPGTGGYNEQFF. CDR3 coding DNA: TGCAGTGCTAGATCCCCCGGGACAGGGGGCTACAATGAGCAGTTCTTC.

This clonotype was seen a handful of times. V is TRBV6-5 and J is TRBJ2-5, with no clear D. The germline V gene has CDR1 MNHEY and CDR2 SVGAGI. V shed 0 bases and J shed 4 bases, with 9 bases lying between them. This CDR3 has 14 residues. Written as DNA, the CDR3 is TGTGCCAGCAGTTACTCTGACGGGTTAGAGACCCAGTACTTC. Translated, it gives CASSYSDGLETQYF.

The V call is TRBV7-9, the J call TRBJ2-3, with D perhaps TRBD1 or TRBD2 (5 bases each). With 5 bases removed from V and 6 bases from J, the gap between germline ends came to 12 bases. CDR1 is SEHNR, CDR2 FQNEAQ, per germline (reference sequence). The length of the CDR3 is 13 residues. CDR3 loop: CASSVSGPDTQYF. Here the CDR3 DNA reads TGTGCCAGCAGCGTCTCGGGGCCCGATACGCAGTATTTT.

The chain uses TRBV4-1 and TRBJ2-7; 11 bases align to TRBD1. The CDR3 runs to 15 residues. J gave up 7 bases and V 7 bases, and 12 bases lay outside the gene matches. In germline, CDR1 is MGHRA, CDR2 YSYEKL. The CDR3 DNA is TGCGCCAGCACCAAGGAGGGACAGGGGGTGGTTGAGCAGTACTTC. This codes for CASTKEGQGVVEQYF.

The sample holds a few counts of this clonotype. The J gene is TRBJ2-7, the V gene TRBV12-3 or TRBV12-4, with D possibly TRBD2 on 6 matching bases. The CDR3 is made up of 14 amino acids. V shed 9 bases and J shed 4 bases, with 19 bases lying between them. As DNA, the CDR3 is TGTGCCAGTAGCGACGGGGGAGGAACGTACGAGCAGTACTTC. Amino acids: CASSDGGGTYEQYF.

This chain joins TRBV6-5 and TRBJ2-7; no firm D call. The CDR3 consists of 16 residues. V gave up 0 bases and J gave up 0 bases, with 12 bases separating them. The germline V gene encodes CDR1 MNHEY and CDR2 SVGAGI. The CDR3 coding sequence is TGTGCCAGCAGTTACTCTTCCGGGCTAAACTCCTACGAGCAGTACTTC. Protein product: CASSYSSGLNSYEQYF.

The gene calls are TRBV4-3 and TRBJ2-2; 7 nucleotides align to TRBD2. The V gene end was trimmed by 1 base and the J gene end by 6 bases; junction bases not matched to a gene: 11. The germline CDR1 and CDR2 sequences are LGHNA and YSLEER. The CDR3 sequence is 17 residues long. CDR3 nucleotides: TGCGCCAGCAGCCAAGCCTCGGCTAGCGGTCCCGCCGGGGAGCTGTTTTTT. Its protein is CASSQASASGPAGELFF.

This clonotype showed up just a few times. The gene calls are TRBV28 and TRBJ2-1; the D is unclear. This CDR3 is built from 13 residues. The V gene's germline CDR1 is MDHEN and CDR2 SYDVKM. Trimming removed 1 base from V and 14 bases from J, with 15 bases in between. CDR3 protein: CASSLSGTTAEFF. CDR3 DNA: TGTGCCAGCAGTTTATCCGGCACCACGGCGGAGTTCTTC.

This clonotype came up once. The chain links TRBV27 to TRBJ1-4; 7 bases align to TRBD1. Trimming took 3 bases from V and 5 from J; bases not matched to a gene: 6. This CDR3 has 15 residues. Germline V gives CDR1 MNHEY, CDR2 SMNVEV (reference sequence). The CDR3 coding sequence is TGTGCCAGCAGTTTTAGACAGGGACTAAATGAAAAACTGTTTTTT. It translates to CASSFRQGLNEKLFF.

In its sample, this clonotype was seen a few times. The chain is built from TRBV6-2 or TRBV6-3 and TRBJ2-3; TRBD2 matches at 10 bases. The CDR3 is made up of 19 amino acids. The germline V gene encodes CDR1 MNHEY and CDR2 SVGEGT. The ends lost 2 bases at V and 0 bases at J; junction bases unmatched: 11. The CDR3 DNA is TGTGCCAGCAGTTACCGGACTAGCGGTGATATTCCTAGCACAGATACGCAGTATTTT. It specifies CASSYRTSGDIPSTDTQYF.

This clonotype has only one observation. V and J are TRBV28 and TRBJ2-3, with 8 bases that match TRBD2. From germline, CDR1 is MDHEN and CDR2 SYDVKM. V lost 6 bases to trimming and J lost 3 bases; unmatched junction nucleotides: 5. The CDR3 loop spans 14 amino acids. The CDR3 region is CASSISGATDTQYF. CDR3 sequence (DNA): TGTGCCAGCAGCATTAGCGGGGCTACAGATACGCAGTATTTT.